The 16 T cell receptor beta chains given below trace back to one sample, sequenced in a study of blood T cell repertoires in COVID-19. The repertoire was sequenced with immunoSEQ multiplex PCR; TCRdb's copy has only in-frame clones and lacks some. The data hold over 200,000 clones, with more than 75% observed a single time. The sequenced sample consisted of peripheral blood. These receptors were taken from a man between 45 and 60 years old with COVID-19, enrolled during active disease.

This clone has only a few counts. This chain connects TRBV28 to TRBJ1-6; 7 bases align to TRBD1. Germline V gene data show CDR1 as MDHEN and CDR2 as SYDVKM. The CDR3 loop spans 14 amino acids. J was trimmed by 6 bases and V by 5 bases; bases with no gene match: 4. The CDR3 DNA reads TGTGCCAGCAGTAAGGGGGCGCTTAATTCACCCCTCCACTTT. This gives the protein CASSKGALNSPLHF.

This sequence joins TRBV9 and TRBJ2-1, with 9 bases aligning to TRBD2. The trim removed 1 base at V and 9 bases at J, leaving 11 bases unmatched. The CDR3 has 16 amino acids. Germline V CDR1 and CDR2: SGDLS, YYNGEE. CDR3 bases: TGTGCCAGCAGCGTAACGGTAGCGGGGGTGGGAGGTGAGCAGTTCTTC. This gives the protein CASSVTVAGVGGEQFF.

The chain is built from TRBV4-1 and TRBJ2-2; 10 positions match TRBD1. Germline V gives CDR1 MGHRA, CDR2 YSYEKL. The V gene end was trimmed by 2 bases and the J gene end by 0 bases; junction bases not matched to a gene: 3. The CDR3 has 17 residues. The DNA of the CDR3 is TGCGCCAGCAGCCAACTAGGACAGGGGGCGAACACCGGGGAGCTGTTTTTT. It encodes CASSQLGQGANTGELFF.

The chain couples TRBV6-2 or TRBV6-3 to TRBJ2-7; D is possibly TRBD1 (5 bases). The CDR3 covers 16 residues. V was clipped by 2 bases and J by 0 bases, with 14 bases between them. The germline CDR1 and CDR2 sequences are MNHEY and SVGEGT. CDR3 loop: CASSYGTGSFSYEQYF. CDR3 bases: TGTGCCAGCAGTTACGGTACAGGATCCTTCTCCTACGAGCAGTACTTC.

V usage is TRBV11-1 and J usage is TRBJ1-2; D remains unclear. Germline loops: CDR1 SGHAT, CDR2 FQDESV (reference sequence). V gave up 5 bases and J gave up 3 bases, with 7 bases separating them. This CDR3 region has 12 residues. The CDR3 DNA reads as TGTGCCAGCAGCCCTCTTGACTATGGCTACACCTTC. It encodes CASSPLDYGYTF.

This clone was seen once. The gene calls are TRBV7-8 and TRBJ1-5; TRBD1 aligns across 9 bases. Trimming at V came to 5 bases and at J to 2 bases, leaving 13 bases not matched to a gene. The germline gives CDR1 SGHVS, CDR2 FQNEAQ. The CDR3 contains 18 residues. The CDR3 DNA is TGTGCCAGCAGCCCCTGGACAGGGGAAACCTTGGGCAATCAGCCCCAGCATTTT. Translated, it gives CASSPWTGETLGNQPQHF.

The chain couples TRBV6-5 to TRBJ1-5; no firm D call. Germline CDR1 reads MNHEY; CDR2 reads SVGAGI. The CDR3 contains 14 residues. V lost 4 bases and J lost 2, with 9 bases in between. CDR3 protein: CASSSGSRNQPQHF. In DNA, the CDR3 is TGTGCCAGCAGTTCTGGCAGTCGCAATCAGCCCCAGCATTTT.

The chain employs TRBV9 and TRBJ2-3; the D gene is possibly TRBD2 (6 bases). V shed 1 base and J shed 0 bases, with 9 bases lying between them. The CDR3 has 15 residues. The germline V gene has CDR1 SGDLS and CDR2 YYNGEE. The CDR3, as DNA: TGTGCCAGCAGCGTAATGAGCGGGAGCACAGATACGCAGTATTTT. Protein product: CASSVMSGSTDTQYF.

On this clone: The junction and the germline gene differ at one end; a read error may be behind it. This sample includes further DNA sequences coding for the same CDR3. The chain employs TRBV27 and TRBJ2-7; 8 nucleotides match TRBD1. The CDR3 length is 11 residues. Looked up from germline, CDR1 is MNHEY and CDR2 is SMNVEV (reference sequence). The CDR3 bases are TGTGCCAGCAGTCCCCGGACAGGGTGGGCTTTC. Its protein product is CASSPRTGWAF.

The CDR3, as DNA: TGTGCCACCAGCAGAGGCTCGGGTGAAAAACTGTTTTTT. Its protein is CATSRGSGEKLFF. V usage is TRBV15 and J usage is TRBJ1-4; D is unclear. This CDR3 has 13 residues. Deletions cut 1 base from V and 7 bases from J, with 7 bases between. The germline gives CDR1 LNHNV, CDR2 YYDKDF (reference sequence).

V gene TRBV4-1 combines with J gene TRBJ2-1, with 7 bases lining up with TRBD2. Germline V gives CDR1 MGHRA, CDR2 YSYEKL. The CDR3 is made up of 15 amino acids. V lost 2 bases to trimming and J lost 10 bases; unmatched junction nucleotides: 11. The CDR3 nucleotides read TGCGCCAGCAGCCAACCTAGCGGAGTTCGGCGGGAGCAGTTCTTC. Translation gives CASSQPSGVRREQFF.

This rearrangement joins TRBV3-1 (or the pseudogene TRBV3-2) to TRBJ1-1; a weak D match, TRBD1 (6 bases). Between the trimmed V and J ends, which lost 0 bases and 8 bases, there was a span of 22 bases. The length of the CDR3 is 17 residues. CDR1 and CDR2 from the germline V gene are LGHDT and YNNKEL (reference sequence). CDR3 coding DNA: TGTGCCAGCAGCCAAGAGGGAGTGGGCAGGGGTGGCACCGAAGCTTTCTTT. Translating gives CASSQEGVGRGGTEAFF.

The V call is TRBV5-1, the J call TRBJ2-2; 7 bases fit TRBD1. V lost 4 bases and J lost 1; bases outside the gene matches: 10. In germline, CDR1 is SGHRS, CDR2 YFSETQ. The CDR3 contains 17 residues. Written as DNA, the CDR3 is TGCGCCAGCAGCCTGGGGGCAGGGGGTGTGAACACCGGGGAGCTGTTTTTT. It is translated as CASSLGAGGVNTGELFF. The full variable domain, completed using reference TRBV5-1 and TRBJ2-2, is KAGVTQTPRYLIKTRGQQVTLSCSPISGHRSVSWYQQTPGQGLQFLFEYFSETQRNKGNFPGRFSGRQFSNSRSEMNVSTLELGDSALYLCASSLGAGGVNTGELFFGEGSRLTVL.

CDR3 sequence: CASSVVGQDYNEQFF. The CDR3 DNA is TGTGCCAGCAGCGTAGTAGGACAAGACTACAATGAGCAGTTCTTC. The chain is built from TRBV9 and TRBJ2-1, with a tentative D call TRBD1 (5 bases). The CDR3 consists of 15 residues. Trimming pared 0 bases from V and 3 bases from J, leaving 10 bases between. CDR1 is SGDLS, CDR2 YYNGEE, per germline.

The J gene is TRBJ2-2, the V gene TRBV3-1 (or the pseudogene TRBV3-2); possibly TRBD2 for D (7 bases). Germline CDR1 and CDR2: LGHDT and YNNKEL (reference sequence). The CDR3 extends over 14 amino acids. V lost 5 bases, J lost 7 bases, and 14 bases lay in between. CDR3 loop: CASSSYREGGELFF. In DNA form, the CDR3 reads TGTGCCAGCAGCAGTTACAGGGAGGGCGGGGAGCTGTTTTTT.

The chain links TRBV20-1 to TRBJ2-7; 7 nucleotides line up with TRBD1. J gave up 6 bases and V 3 bases, and 5 bases lay outside the gene matches. The CDR3 is 12 amino acids. The germline V gene has CDR1 DFQATT and CDR2 SNEGSKA (reference sequence). CDR3 nucleotides: TGCAGTGCTAGTTCGGCAGGGGGCGAGCAGTACTTC. Translation gives CSASSAGGEQYF.